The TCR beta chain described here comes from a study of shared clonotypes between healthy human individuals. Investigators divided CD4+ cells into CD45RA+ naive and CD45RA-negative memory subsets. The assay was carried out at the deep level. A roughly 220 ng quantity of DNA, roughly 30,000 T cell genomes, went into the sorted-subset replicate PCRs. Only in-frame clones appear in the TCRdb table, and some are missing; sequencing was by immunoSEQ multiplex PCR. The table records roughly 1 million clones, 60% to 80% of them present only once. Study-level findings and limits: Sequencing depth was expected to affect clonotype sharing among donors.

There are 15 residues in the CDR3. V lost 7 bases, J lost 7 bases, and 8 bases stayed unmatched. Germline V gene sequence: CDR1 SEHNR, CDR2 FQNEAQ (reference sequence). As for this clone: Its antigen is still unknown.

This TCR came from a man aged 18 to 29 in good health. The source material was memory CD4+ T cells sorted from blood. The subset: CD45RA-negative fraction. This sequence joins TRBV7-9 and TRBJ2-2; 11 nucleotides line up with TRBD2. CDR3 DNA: TGTGCCAGCACCCCGGGGGGACTAGCGGTCGGGGAGCTGTTTTTT. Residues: CASTPGGLAVGELFF.